The rows below give T cell receptor beta chains drawn from one sample of a study of identical twins. From the 5' RACE reads, TCRdb called clonotypes with MiXCR, one entry per CDR3 protein. The top ten clones hold around 0.25% of a sample with roughly 1,500,000 distinct CDR3 sequences, around 29% of them seen once. Sequencing input: cord blood. The source of these receptors is a newborn girl in good health. The CDR3 runs from the conserved cysteine through the conserved F or W. Each record gives: CDR3 protein, CDR3 DNA, V gene, CDR3 length, clone size, D gene, J gene. D genes are given only for firm matches. For some rows the clone size is stated as once, few or many, or as a class when expanded; others skip it.

CASSFRREETQYF TGTGCCAGCAGCTTTCGAAGGGAAGAGACCCAGTACTTC TRBV6-6 13 many . TRBJ2-5
CASSLGRRTDTQYF TGTGCCAGCAGCTTAGGACGCCGCACAGATACGCAGTATTTT TRBV12-3/TRBV12-4 14 many . TRBJ2-3
CASSQVSGGRSFNEQFF TGTGCCAGCAGCCAAGTTTCTGGGGGGCGTTCTTTCAATGAGCAGTTCTTC TRBV3-1 17 . . TRBJ2-1
CATSGRTGELFF TGTGCCACCAGTGGCCGTACCGGGGAGCTGTTTTTT TRBV24-1 12 few . TRBJ2-2
CTAGDSAVQHF TGCACTGCAGGCGACTCCGCGGTCCAGCATTTT TRBV20-1 11 few . TRBJ1-5
CASSPRGATGNQPQHF TGTGCCAGCAGTCCGAGAGGTGCGACGGGCAATCAGCCCCAGCATTTT TRBV12-3/TRBV12-4 16 few . TRBJ1-5
CASSSGQGARGQPQHF TGTGCCAGCAGTTCGGGACAGGGGGCGCGGGGACAGCCCCAGCATTTT TRBV6-5 16 few TRBD1 TRBJ1-5
CASSESRLAGYEQYF TGCGCCAGCAGTGAGTCCCGTCTAGCGGGCTACGAGCAGTACTTC TRBV10-2 15 few TRBD2 TRBJ2-7
CSARDFARGGETQYF TGCAGTGCTAGAGATTTTGCCAGGGGAGGCGAGACCCAGTACTTC TRBV20-1 15 . . TRBJ2-5
CASSLFPQTVPGFEQYF TGCGCCAGCAGCTTGTTCCCCCAGACTGTCCCTGGTTTCGAGCAGTACTTC TRBV5-1 17 . . TRBJ2-7
CSAGTGTTDTQYF TGCAGTGCGGGGACAGGGACCACAGATACGCAGTATTTT TRBV20-1 13 . TRBD1 TRBJ2-3
CASSLHRTPDTQYF TGTGCCAGCAGTTTACACCGGACACCAGATACGCAGTATTTT TRBV27 14 many . TRBJ2-3
CASSLVSSGADTQYF TGTGCCAGCAGCTTAGTTTCCAGCGGTGCAGATACGCAGTATTTT TRBV7-2 15 many . TRBJ2-3